The present TCR beta chain was sequenced within a study of blood T cell repertoires in COVID-19. Study as a whole: The United States, Italy and Spain provided the acute and convalescent COVID-19 samples. PBMCs, B-cell-depleted T cells, or T cells provided the cDNA or gDNA that made up the material.

In the authors' workflow: For nucleated cells, counts were estimated from reference gene primer amplification. The assay was immunoSEQ multiplex PCR, and TCRdb's table has in-frame clones only and misses some. V, J and clone size reflect that table, while D and trimming were determined from the DNA. The table shows fewer than 100,000 clones, with roughly 84% occurring only once. This clone was recorded once. Sequencing was done on a sample of peripheral blood. This sequence originates from a woman older than 75 with acute or convalescent COVID-19.

CDR3 sequence (DNA): TGTGCCAGCTCACCACGCAGGGGGGATACTGAAGCTTTCTTT. Translation: CASSPRRGDTEAFF. The chain carries TRBV18 and TRBJ1-1; 7 nucleotides align to TRBD1. This CDR3 spans 14 amino acids. The V and J ends lost 1 base and 5 bases, in that order; junction bases with no gene match: 4. Germline CDR1 KGHSH, CDR2 LQKENI. Together with reference TRBV18 and TRBJ1-1, the CDR3 gives the full variable domain: NAGVMQNPRHLVRRRGQEARLRCSPMKGHSHVYWYRQLPEEGLKFMVYLQKENIIDESGMPKERFSAEFPKEGPSILRIQQVVRGDSAAYFCASSPRRGDTEAFFGQGTRLTVV.